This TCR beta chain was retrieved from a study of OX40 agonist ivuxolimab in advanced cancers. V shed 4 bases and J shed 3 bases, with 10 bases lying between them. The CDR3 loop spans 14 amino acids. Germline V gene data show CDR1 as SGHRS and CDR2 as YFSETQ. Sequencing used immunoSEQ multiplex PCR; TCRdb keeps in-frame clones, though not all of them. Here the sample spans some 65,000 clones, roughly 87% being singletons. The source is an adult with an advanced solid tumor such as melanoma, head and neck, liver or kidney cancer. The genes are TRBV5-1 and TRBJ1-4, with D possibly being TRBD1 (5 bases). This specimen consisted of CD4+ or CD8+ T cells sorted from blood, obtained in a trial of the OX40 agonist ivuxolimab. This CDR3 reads CASSAGTANEKLFF. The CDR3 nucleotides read TGCGCCAGCAGCGCCGGGACGGCTAATGAAAAACTGTTTTTT.